The following is a TCR beta chain sequence with its context. This clone was seen once. Its antigen is still unknown. No quality values exist for individual bases; no much larger clone is one base distant. The sample is drawn from a study of blood T cell repertoires in COVID-19 (dated by TCRdb to the early 2020s). Background on the whole study: Samples from collaborators originated in the United States, Italy and Spain and spanned both the acute and convalescent phases of COVID-19. Sample metadata almost always included a de-identified subject ID, COVID-19 status, age in years and sex. Samples came from the ongoing ImmuneRACE study (first 160 participants) plus 1,254 subjects from 6 global collaborators. The repertoires were released in a freely available public database meant as a resource for research on the immune response to SARS-CoV-2. Deeply sampled blood TCRbeta repertoires from subjects exposed to, actively infected with, or recovered from COVID-19 were included in the dataset. The prospective study material was composed of cDNA or gDNA derived from T cells, B-cell-depleted T cells, or PBMCs. Where available, HLA class I and class II types were obtained from metadata supplied by the sample provider rather than from assay-based typing. Broader findings and caveats from the paper: How much clinical and demographic metadata was included differed by source and by participant, and the metadata was provided uncurated.

The germline V gene provides CDR1 SGHTA and CDR2 FQGTGA. The CDR3, cysteine through phenylalanine, is 15 amino acids long. Only the CDR3 DNA is retained, 45 bases long and in frame from the first base. Relative to germline, V is 0 bases shorter and J is 6 bases shorter, with 13 bases between their ends. TCRbeta CDR3 regions were amplified from genomic DNA by means of the immunoSEQ Assay, a bias-controlled multiplex PCR. Per the source publication's procedure: Nucleated cell counts per sample were estimated from amplification of reference gene primers within the assay. To quantify the absolute abundance of each unique TCRbeta CDR3 rearrangement, sequence reads were collapsed and filtered. For each sample, productive Simpson clonality was calculated as the square root of Simpson's diversity index across productive rearrangements. Sourced from immuneACCESS, this table was stored by TCRdb with only in-frame sequences that have V and J called. A share of the clones is absent; for the studies checked, an unresolved V gene accounts for under half, and the remainder has no known explanation. V, J and clone size were drawn from that table, and D and trimming were deduced from the DNA. The sample has 90,000 to 130,000 clones on record, around 90% of them singletons. Together, the top ten hold 4% to 5% of the sample.

Each collaborating institution followed its own protocols to collect whole blood in K2EDTA tubes. For TCRbeta analysis, collaborators shipped samples as frozen whole blood, isolated PBMCs, or DNA extracted from either of those sample types. The sample taken for sequencing was peripheral blood. The sequence derives from a human donor in a cohort sampled during active COVID-19. The rearranged chain carries TRBV7-3 and TRBJ2-3; the best D guess is TRBD2, with 6 bases matching. The sequenced DNA: TGTGCCAGCAGCTTAACCGTGACTAGGCCGGATACGCAGTATTTT. Its protein reads: CASSLTVTRPDTQYF.